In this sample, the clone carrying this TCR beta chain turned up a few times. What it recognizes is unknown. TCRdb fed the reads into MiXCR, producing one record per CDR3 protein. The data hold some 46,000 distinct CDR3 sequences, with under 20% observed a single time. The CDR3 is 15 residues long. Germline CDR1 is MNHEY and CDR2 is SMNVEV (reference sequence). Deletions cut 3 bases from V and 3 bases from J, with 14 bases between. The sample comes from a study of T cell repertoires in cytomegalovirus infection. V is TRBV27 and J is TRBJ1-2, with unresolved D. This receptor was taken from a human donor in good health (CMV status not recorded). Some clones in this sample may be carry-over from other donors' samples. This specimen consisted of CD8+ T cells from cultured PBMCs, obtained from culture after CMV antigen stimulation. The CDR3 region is CASSFSPPPDYGYTF. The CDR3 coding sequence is TGTGCCAGCAGTTTCAGTCCCCCGCCGGACTATGGCTACACCTTC.